What follows are 29 T cell receptor beta chains derived from one specimen sequenced in a study of quantifying T cell responses using KT2 cells. Overall study: Reverse transcription used primers in the TCR alpha and beta constant regions.

The cDNA 3' end received a ligated oligonucleotide with a UMI. An equimolar mix of RC1.1 and RC1.2 primed the beta chain across TRBC1 and TRBC2. TCRdb reprocessed the UMI-ligation and nested PCR reads via MiXCR and lists one record per CDR3 protein. The sample contains 40,000 to 55,000 distinct CDR3 sequences, 11% of which appear only once. Sequenced sample: PBMCs spiked with cells of the T cell clone KT2. The receptors derive from a human donor.

The V call is TRBV7-2, the J call TRBJ2-7; 9 bases map to TRBD2. V shed 6 bases, J shed 2 bases, and the junction held 8 bases outside the gene matches. The CDR3 is made up of 15 amino acids. CDR1 SGHTA and CDR2 FQGNSA come from the germline V gene. In nucleotides, the CDR3 is TGTGCCAGCAGGAAGATTCTAGCGGGGCCCTACGAGCAGTACTTC. Its translation: CASRKILAGPYEQYF.

This clonotype came up a few times. The V gene is TRBV18, the J gene TRBJ2-1; D not resolved. The germline V and J ends were trimmed by 2 bases and 0 bases, with 8 bases remaining between them. Germline V gene sequence: CDR1 KGHSH, CDR2 LQKENI. CDR3 size: 15 residues. CDR3 in DNA: TGTGCCAGCTCACCAGAGAGTCACTCCTACAATGAGCAGTTCTTC. It translates to CASSPESHSYNEQFF.

This clonotype was recorded at least ten times. The J gene is TRBJ2-1, the V gene TRBV14; 7 bases agree with TRBD1. V dropped 2 bases and J dropped 7; count of bases not matched to a gene: 5. Germline values: CDR1 SGHDN, CDR2 FVKESK. The CDR3 runs 14 residues. In nucleotides, the CDR3 is TGTGCCAGCAGCCAAACAGGGGAAGGTAATGAGCAGTTCTTC. It yields the protein CASSQTGEGNEQFF.

The DNA for the CDR3 is TGTGCCAGCAGTTTAGCCGGGACGGGGAGGTACGAGCAGTACTTC. It encodes CASSLAGTGRYEQYF. V gene TRBV12-3 or TRBV12-4 combines with J gene TRBJ2-7; maybe TRBD2 (6 bases). There are 15 residues in the CDR3. V was pared by 0 bases and J by 4 bases, with 13 bases between.

The DNA of the CDR3 is TGCGCCAGCAGCCAAATCGTTGGAAACACCATATATTTT. As protein: CASSQIVGNTIYF. The J gene is TRBJ1-3, the V gene TRBV4-1; no firm D call. The CDR3 has 13 residues. Trimming removed 2 bases from V and 3 bases from J, with 5 bases in between. The germline V gene has CDR1 MGHRA and CDR2 YSYEKL.

V and J are TRBV25-1 and TRBJ2-3; the D is unclear. CDR1 and CDR2 (germline): MGHDK, SYGVNS. V lost 7 bases and J lost 6, with 8 bases in between. The CDR3 covers 11 residues. The CDR3 DNA reads as TGTGCCAGCACCTTTTTGGATACGCAGTATTTT. Translating gives CASTFLDTQYF.

This chain joins TRBV25-1 and TRBJ2-7, with D tentatively TRBD2 (5 bases). The V end was cut by 4 bases, the J end by 0 bases, with 13 bases between. The CDR3 consists of 15 residues. CDR1 is MGHDK and CDR2 is SYGVNS in the germline V gene. CDR3 nucleotides: TGTGCCAGCAGTGCGAGACTGACTACCTCCTACGAGCAGTACTTC. This sequence encodes CASSARLTTSYEQYF.

This clonotype was counted only a few times. The V and J genes are TRBV5-1 and TRBJ1-4; 7 positions match TRBD1. Per the germline V gene, CDR1 is SGHRS and CDR2 is YFSETQ. The CDR3 sequence is 14 residues long. V trimming: 5 bases; J trimming: 8 bases; junction bases outside the gene matches: 9. CDR3 bases: TGCGCCAGCAGTTATCGACAGGGCCGGGAAAAACTGTTTTTT. Translating gives CASSYRQGREKLFF.

This clonotype was counted between two and nine times. The V call is TRBV14, the J call TRBJ2-7; D might be TRBD2 (5 bases). Germline V gene sequence: CDR1 SGHDN, CDR2 FVKESK. V dropped 2 bases and J dropped 7 bases, with 18 bases sitting between them. CDR3 length: 15 residues. The DNA for the CDR3 is TGTGCCAGCAGCCAATACGGAGGACCATCCCGGGAGCAGTACTTC. Its translation is CASSQYGGPSREQYF.

The CDR3 region has the DNA TGTGCCAGCAGCCGAGGCCTTGGTGATACGCAGTATTTT. It codes for CASSRGLGDTQYF. V gene TRBV14 combines with J gene TRBJ2-3; D is unresolved. The V gene's germline CDR1 is SGHDN and CDR2 FVKESK. The V gene lost 4 bases and the J gene lost 6 bases, with 11 bases spanning the gap. The CDR3 extends over 13 amino acids. The full variable domain, completed using reference TRBV14 and TRBJ2-3, is EAGVTQFPSHSVIEKGQTVTLRCDPISGHDNLYWYRRVMGKEIKFLLHFVKESKQDESGMPNNRFLAERTGGTYSTLKVQPAELEDSGVYFCASSRGLGDTQYFGPGTRLTVL.

Only a few counts were recorded for this clonotype. The chain links TRBV6-6 to TRBJ2-3; 8 bases agree with TRBD2. Trimming took 6 bases from V and 4 from J; bases not matched to a gene: 6. CDR1 is MNHNY, CDR2 SVGAGI, per germline (reference sequence). The CDR3 runs to 14 residues. The DNA for the CDR3 is TGTGCCAGCAGCCCGAGCGGGGGCCCAGATACGCAGTATTTT. Protein sequence: CASSPSGGPDTQYF.

This clonotype came up a few times. The chain joins TRBV12-3 or TRBV12-4 to TRBJ1-5; D is undetermined. Trimming stripped 8 bases from V and 0 bases from J, with 8 bases between. CDR3 length: 13 residues. As DNA, the CDR3 is TGTGCCAGCTCCCCATCTAGCAATCAGCCCCAGCATTTT. Translated, it gives CASSPSSNQPQHF.

This clonotype was found many times. The CDR3 reads CASSQGQLTDTQYF. The CDR3 DNA sequence: TGCGCCAGCAGCCAAGGACAGCTGACAGATACGCAGTATTTT. The chain is built from TRBV5-1 and TRBJ2-3; tentatively, D is TRBD1 (6 bases). The CDR3 has 14 amino acids. CDR1 and CDR2 from the germline V gene are SGHRS and YFSETQ. The V end was cut by 4 bases, the J end by 3 bases, with 12 bases between.

The rearrangement links TRBV12-3 or TRBV12-4 to TRBJ2-2, with 9 bases matching TRBD2. The CDR3 runs to 16 residues. The ends lost 8 bases at V and 4 bases at J; junction bases unmatched: 11. The DNA for the CDR3 is TGTGCCAGCGGTCCCTTCGTAGCGGGGGCCACCGGGGAGCTGTTTTTT. Translated: CASGPFVAGATGELFF.

The chain couples TRBV20-1 to TRBJ1-5, with no clear D. The length of the CDR3 is 13 residues. Germline V gives CDR1 DFQATT, CDR2 SNEGSKA (reference sequence). Trimming pared 3 bases from V and 0 bases from J, leaving 6 bases between. CDR3 amino acids: CSASFNSNQPQHF. CDR3 in DNA: TGCAGTGCTAGTTTTAATAGCAATCAGCCCCAGCATTTT.

This clonotype was picked up many times. The chain employs TRBV6-6 and TRBJ2-7; D unclear. The CDR3 runs to 15 residues. Germline assignment: CDR1 MNHNY and CDR2 SVGAGI (reference sequence). The ends were cut back, 2 bases at V and 5 bases at J, with 16 bases in the middle. CDR3 sequence (DNA): TGTGCCAGCAGTTACCTCCTAGACGATTTCGACGAGCAGTACTTC. Encoded protein: CASSYLLDDFDEQYF.

The gene calls are TRBV5-1 and TRBJ1-5; 7 nucleotides align to TRBD1. The CDR3 runs to 16 residues. The V gene's germline CDR1 is SGHRS and CDR2 YFSETQ. The V and J ends lost 0 bases and 2 bases, in that order; junction bases with no gene match: 5. This chain's CDR3 is CASSLGGGEGNQPQHF. In DNA, the CDR3 is TGCGCCAGCAGCTTGGGAGGGGGCGAAGGCAATCAGCCCCAGCATTTT.

This clonotype was counted ten times or more. CDR3: CSARDLQAPLYEQYF. DNA of the CDR3: TGCAGTGCTAGAGATTTACAGGCACCCCTCTACGAGCAGTACTTC. The J gene is TRBJ2-7, the V gene TRBV20-1, with D tentatively TRBD1 (5 bases). V was clipped by 0 bases and J by 3 bases, with 15 bases between them. From germline, CDR1 is DFQATT and CDR2 SNEGSKA (reference sequence). The CDR3 spans 15 residues.

This chain joins TRBV27 and TRBJ1-1, with a tentative D call TRBD1 (6 bases). The V gene's germline CDR1 is MNHEY and CDR2 SMNVEV (reference sequence). This CDR3 comprises 13 residues. V was clipped by 8 bases and J by 0 bases, with 10 bases between them. The CDR3 DNA reads TGTGCCAGCGGGGGCACTCTGAACACTGAAGCTTTCTTT. It is translated as CASGGTLNTEAFF.

This clonotype was counted between two and nine times. The chain couples TRBV28 to TRBJ2-7; TRBD2 agrees at 7 bases. Losses at the gene ends were 1 base for V and 4 bases for J; bases not matched to a gene: 13. From germline, CDR1 is MDHEN and CDR2 SYDVKM. There are 17 residues in the CDR3. In DNA, the CDR3 is TGTGCCAGCAGTTTATCCGAAGGGCGGGAGAAAAGATACGAGCAGTACTTC. The encoded protein is CASSLSEGREKRYEQYF.

This clonotype was picked up many times. The chain combines TRBV6-5 with TRBJ2-4; D might be TRBD2 (5 bases). V dropped 2 bases and J dropped 0 bases, with 11 bases sitting between them. Germline V CDR1 and CDR2: MNHEY, SVGAGI. This CDR3 region has 16 residues. As DNA, the CDR3 is TGTGCCAGCAGTTACCACAGACTACTAGCCAAAAACATTCAGTACTTC. It translates to CASSYHRLLAKNIQYF.

This clonotype was seen more than once but under ten times. This chain joins TRBV27 and TRBJ2-1; D might be TRBD1 (6 bases). V was clipped by 4 bases and J by 12 bases, with 22 bases between them. CDR1 and CDR2 (germline): MNHEY, SMNVEV (reference sequence). The CDR3 is 15 amino acids. The CDR3: CASSYRAGAWEGQFF. The CDR3 nucleotides read TGTGCCAGCAGTTATCGGGCAGGGGCGTGGGAAGGGCAGTTCTTC.

The chain recombines TRBV30 with TRBJ1-2; 9 bases are shared with TRBD1. Germline CDR1 is GTSNPN and CDR2 is SVGIG (reference sequence). The length of the CDR3 is 14 residues. The V gene end was trimmed by 2 bases and the J gene end by 8 bases; junction bases not matched to a gene: 9. CDR3 nucleotides: TGTGCCTGGAGTCGCGCGGGACAGGGTAACGGCTACACCTTC. Amino acids: CAWSRAGQGNGYTF.

This chain joins TRBV20-1 and TRBJ1-2, with a tentative D call TRBD1 (6 bases). The CDR3 covers 14 residues. Trimming removed 6 bases at V and 4 bases at J, with 18 bases between. CDR1 and CDR2 (germline): DFQATT, SNEGSKA (reference sequence). CDR3 amino acids: CSAPTRQEGYGYTF. The CDR3 region has the DNA TGCAGTGCCCCGACTCGACAGGAGGGCTATGGCTACACCTTC.

This clonotype showed up just a few times. The J gene is TRBJ2-5, the V gene TRBV7-2; 8 positions agree with TRBD1. After removal of 3 bases from V and 4 bases from J, the junction contained 1 base not matched to a gene. The CDR3 has 13 amino acids. The germline V gene has CDR1 SGHTA and CDR2 FQGNSA. The CDR3 DNA sequence: TGTGCCAGCAGCTTCGACAGGGGAGAGACCCAGTACTTC. Translation gives CASSFDRGETQYF.

This clonotype was picked up a small number of times. This sequence joins TRBV5-1 and TRBJ2-3, with D unresolved. The CDR3 is made up of 14 amino acids. CDR1 is SGHRS, CDR2 YFSETQ, per germline. V lost 0 bases and J lost 4, with 9 bases in between. This chain's CDR3 is CASSLESAPDTQYF. The CDR3 DNA is TGCGCCAGCAGCTTGGAGTCGGCACCAGATACGCAGTATTTT.

This clonotype was counted only a few times. This chain joins TRBV10-2 and TRBJ2-7; perhaps TRBD2 as D (5 bases). Trimming cost V 2 bases and J 2 bases, with 7 bases left between them. The CDR3 has 13 residues. CDR1 is WSHSY and CDR2 is SAAADI in the germline V gene. CDR3 coding DNA: TGCGCCAGCAGTGAGGGAGGAGCCTACGAGCAGTACTTC. It encodes CASSEGGAYEQYF.

The J gene is TRBJ2-1, the V gene TRBV20-1; 9 bases agree with TRBD2. Trimming removed 8 bases from V and 6 bases from J; junction bases left unmatched: 11. CDR1 is DFQATT, CDR2 SNEGSKA, per germline (reference sequence). The CDR3 is made up of 14 amino acids. The CDR3 nucleotides are TGCAGTCTCATTAGCGGGGGCGTCCCCAATGAGCAGTTCTTC. Protein product: CSLISGGVPNEQFF.

This clonotype was seen at least ten times. The genes are TRBV10-3 and TRBJ2-3; tentative D call: TRBD1 (6 bases). The V gene lost 5 bases and the J gene lost 0 bases, with 18 bases spanning the gap. CDR3 length: 17 residues. Looked up from germline, CDR1 is ENHRY and CDR2 is SYGVKD. CDR3 DNA sequence: TGTGCCATCAGTTTTCCGGGACACCAATTTAGCACAGATACGCAGTATTTT. It translates to CAISFPGHQFSTDTQYF.